This paragraph reports one TCR beta chain. For the second PCR, which ran for about 6 to 11 cycles, a sample-barcoded 5' primer and a J-beta primer mix were used. TCRdb re-called the 5' RACE reads through MiXCR, storing one row per CDR3 protein. This table holds some 1.5 million distinct CDR3 sequences, approximately 30% found once. The data belong to a study of blood T cells in healthy people across ages. With each sample, at least 5.5 micrograms of total RNA were extracted. V gave up 1 base and J gave up 3 bases, with 12 bases separating them. The CDR3 has 16 amino acids. Per the germline V gene, CDR1 is SNHLY and CDR2 is FYNNEI.

This TCR derives from a woman aged 25-40 years in good health. The chain is built from TRBV2 and TRBJ2-2, with D perhaps TRBD2 (6 bases). Sequenced input: blood. The CDR3 nucleotides read TGTGCCAGCAGTGAAGATGATAGCGGAGACACCGGGGAGCTGTTTTTT. This encodes CASSEDDSGDTGELFF.